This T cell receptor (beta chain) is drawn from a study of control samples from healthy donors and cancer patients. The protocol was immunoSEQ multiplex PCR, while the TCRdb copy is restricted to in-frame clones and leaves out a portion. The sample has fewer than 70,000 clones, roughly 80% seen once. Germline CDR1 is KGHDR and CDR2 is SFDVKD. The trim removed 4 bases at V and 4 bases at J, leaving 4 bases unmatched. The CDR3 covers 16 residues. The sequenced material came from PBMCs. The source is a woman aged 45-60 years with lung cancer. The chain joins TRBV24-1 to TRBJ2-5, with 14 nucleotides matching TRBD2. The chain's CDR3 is CATSDPGTSGGETQYF. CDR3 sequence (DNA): TGTGCCACCAGTGACCCCGGGACTAGCGGGGGAGAGACCCAGTACTTC.